Listed below are T cell receptor beta chains from one sample, sequenced in a study of blood T cells in healthy people across ages. Using its own MiXCR run on the 5' RACE reads, TCRdb lists one record per CDR3 protein. The sample holds about 1.7 million distinct CDR3 sequences; over 25% are singletons and the top ten take about 8%. Material for sequencing was blood. All receptors come from a woman aged 25 to 39 in good health. The CDR3 runs from the conserved cysteine through the conserved F or W. D genes are given only for firm matches. Some rows have no size entry. The others give once, few or many, or a class for an expanded clone.

CDR3nt | CDR3aa | v_gene | d_gene | abundance | len | j_gene
TGTGCCAGCAGCTCTCCCGGCGGCTCCTACGAGCAGTACTTC | CASSSPGGSYEQYF | TRBV28 | - | many | 14 | TRBJ2-7
TGTGCCAGCAGCCCCATGATCAGGGAGCTGTTTTTT | CASSPMIRELFF | TRBV12-3/TRBV12-4 | - | - | 12 | TRBJ2-2
TGCAGCGTTGAAGATGACAGGGGAGGATATGGCTACACCTTC | CSVEDDRGGYGYTF | TRBV29-1 | TRBD1 | few | 14 | TRBJ1-2
TGCGCCAGCAGCGCCGGACTGATGGGCTACACCTTC | CASSAGLMGYTF | TRBV5-1 | - | - | 12 | TRBJ1-2
TGTGCCATCAGCTTAAGAACGGGATCTCGAGCAGATACGCAGTATTTT | CAISLRTGSRADTQYF | TRBV7-2 | - | few | 16 | TRBJ2-3
TGTGCCAGCAGCTTATCTTCCCTAGCGGGCTACGAGCAGTACTTC | CASSLSSLAGYEQYF | TRBV7-2 | TRBD2 | few | 15 | TRBJ2-7
TGTGCCAGCAGCCAAGTCCCCGGCGGGACAGGGGGGACACCCCTCCACTTT | CASSQVPGGTGGTPLHF | TRBV3-1 | TRBD1 | - | 17 | TRBJ1-6
TGTGCCAGCAGCCAGGGACTAGCGGAGCAGTTCTTC | CASSQGLAEQFF | TRBV3-1 | TRBD2 | few | 12 | TRBJ2-1
TGTGCCTGGAGTGTACAAGCAGATACGCAGTATTTT | CAWSVQADTQYF | TRBV30 | - | - | 12 | TRBJ2-3
TGCGCCAGCAACCAAGGCTTGAACACTGAAGCTTTCTTT | CASNQGLNTEAFF | TRBV4-1 | - | - | 13 | TRBJ1-1
TGCGCCAGCAGCGTGACAGGGGGCTGGGATGGCTACACCTTC | CASSVTGGWDGYTF | TRBV5-1 | TRBD1 | few | 14 | TRBJ1-2
TGTGCCAGCAGCTCAACTAGCGGGAGGGCCTTAGGGGAGCAGTTCTTC | CASSSTSGRALGEQFF | TRBV7-2 | TRBD2 | - | 16 | TRBJ2-1
TGTGCCAGCAGCTTAGGAGGCGGGGGGACTCGGTTCTTC | CASSLGGGGTRFF | TRBV11-2 | TRBD2 | - | 13 | TRBJ2-1
TGTGCCAGCAGCTGGTGGTTAGCGGGAGGGCTAGATACGCAGTATTTT | CASSWWLAGGLDTQYF | TRBV5-4 | TRBD2 | few | 16 | TRBJ2-3
TGTGCCATCAGTGCATCACCGGGACTCAAAGCCTACGAGCAGTACTTC | CAISASPGLKAYEQYF | TRBV10-3 | - | - | 16 | TRBJ2-7
TGTGCCAGCAGTGACTCGAAGGTCCGGGGCTACACCTTC | CASSDSKVRGYTF | TRBV6-4 | - | few | 13 | TRBJ1-2
TGTGCCAGCAGCCGGGGACTAGCGGGAGCTCATGAGCAGTTCTTC | CASSRGLAGAHEQFF | TRBV7-2 | TRBD2 | - | 15 | TRBJ2-1
TGTGCCAGCACCTTGGTCATGACAGTCTACAATGAGCAGTTCTTC | CASTLVMTVYNEQFF | TRBV7-9 | - | few | 15 | TRBJ2-1
TGCGCCAGCAGAGGGGCAGGGGCTAGCACAGATACGCAGTATTTT | CASRGAGASTDTQYF | TRBV5-1 | - | few | 15 | TRBJ2-3
TGCGCCAGCAGCTTTTCCAGGGTCGGGTACGAGCAGTACTTC | CASSFSRVGYEQYF | TRBV5-1 | - | few | 14 | TRBJ2-7
TGTGCCAGCAGCGTAGACGCCGGGTCCTCCTACGAGCAGTACTTC | CASSVDAGSSYEQYF | TRBV9 | - | - | 15 | TRBJ2-7
TGTGCCAGCAGCCAAGCGGGACTAAACACCGGGGAGCTGTTTTTT | CASSQAGLNTGELFF | TRBV7-2 | TRBD2 | - | 15 | TRBJ2-2
TGCGCCAGCAGCCAGGTGGGACTTTCCAAGTCGGAGACCCAGTACTTC | CASSQVGLSKSETQYF | TRBV4-1 | - | few | 16 | TRBJ2-5
TGTGCCAGCAGTTTCGATCGGACTAGAGGGGGGACAGAGACCCAGTACTTC | CASSFDRTRGGTETQYF | TRBV28 | - | few | 17 | TRBJ2-5
TGTGCCAGCAGTTTGTCAACTATCTCCTACAATGAGCAGTTCTTC | CASSLSTISYNEQFF | TRBV28 | - | few | 15 | TRBJ2-1
TGTGCCAGCAGCTTGAGGGGCCCCACAGATACGCAGTATTTT | CASSLRGPTDTQYF | TRBV5-6 | - | many | 14 | TRBJ2-3
TGTGCCAGCAGGTCGGTGAACACTGAAGCTTTCTTT | CASRSVNTEAFF | TRBV6-5 | - | few | 12 | TRBJ1-1
TGTGCCAGCAGTGCATCCGGGACAATCCGGTACGAGCAGTACTTC | CASSASGTIRYEQYF | TRBV6-5 | - | few | 15 | TRBJ2-7
TGTGCCAGCAGCCCTCCGGGACAGGGGGCAAGGGAGCAGTACTTC | CASSPPGQGAREQYF | TRBV7-9 | TRBD1 | - | 15 | TRBJ2-5
TGTGCCAGCAGCCGTCAGTCGGTCACCGGGGAGCTGTTTTTT | CASSRQSVTGELFF | TRBV14 | - | - | 14 | TRBJ2-2
TGTGCCAGCAGTTTCGGTCGCCCCTTTTACAATGAGCAGTTCTTC | CASSFGRPFYNEQFF | TRBV14 | - | few | 15 | TRBJ2-1
TGTGCCGGCAGTTCACCCCGGGGGACTAGCGGAATCTACGAGCAGTACTTC | CAGSSPRGTSGIYEQYF | TRBV28 | TRBD2 | few | 17 | TRBJ2-7
TGCAGTGCTAGAGATGAACGCACCTTCTCCTACAATGAGCAGTACTTC | CSARDERTFSYNEQYF | TRBV20-1 | - | - | 16 | TRBJ2-4
TGTGCCAGCTCCCCAACAGGGAACCGAAACACTGAAGCTTTCTTT | CASSPTGNRNTEAFF | TRBV18 | - | - | 15 | TRBJ1-1
TGTGCCAGCAGCCAAAGGGGCACAAGCACAGATACGCAGTATTTT | CASSQRGTSTDTQYF | TRBV3-1 | - | many | 15 | TRBJ2-3